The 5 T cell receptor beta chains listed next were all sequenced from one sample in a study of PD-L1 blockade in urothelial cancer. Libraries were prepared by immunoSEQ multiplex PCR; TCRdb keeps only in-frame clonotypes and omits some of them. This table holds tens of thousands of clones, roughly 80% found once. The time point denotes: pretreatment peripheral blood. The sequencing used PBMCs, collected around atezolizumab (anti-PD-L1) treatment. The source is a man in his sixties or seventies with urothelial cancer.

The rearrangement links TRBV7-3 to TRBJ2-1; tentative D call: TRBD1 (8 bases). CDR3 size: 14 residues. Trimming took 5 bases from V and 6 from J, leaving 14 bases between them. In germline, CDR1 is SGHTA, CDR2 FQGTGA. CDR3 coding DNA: TGTGCCAGCAGCACACAGGGGGAGGGCAATGAGCAGTTCTTC. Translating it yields CASSTQGEGNEQFF.

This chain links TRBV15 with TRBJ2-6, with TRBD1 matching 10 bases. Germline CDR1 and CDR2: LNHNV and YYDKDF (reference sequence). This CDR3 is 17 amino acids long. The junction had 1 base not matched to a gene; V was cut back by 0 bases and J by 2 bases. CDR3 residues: CATSREGTGAGANVLTF. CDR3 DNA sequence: TGTGCCACCAGCAGAGAAGGGACAGGGGCTGGGGCCAACGTCCTGACTTTC.

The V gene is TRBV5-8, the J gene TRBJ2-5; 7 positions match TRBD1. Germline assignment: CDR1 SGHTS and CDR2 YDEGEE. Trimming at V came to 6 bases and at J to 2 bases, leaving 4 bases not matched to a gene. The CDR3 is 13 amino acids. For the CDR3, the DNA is TGTGCCAGCAACTGGGACAGTCAAGAGACCCAGTACTTC. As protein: CASNWDSQETQYF. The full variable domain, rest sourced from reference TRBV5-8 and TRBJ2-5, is EAGVTQSPTHLIKTRGQQATLRCSPISGHTSVYWYQQALGLGLQFLLWYDEGEERNRGNFPPRFSGRQFPNYSSELNVNALELEDSALYLCASNWDSQETQYFGPGTRLLVL.

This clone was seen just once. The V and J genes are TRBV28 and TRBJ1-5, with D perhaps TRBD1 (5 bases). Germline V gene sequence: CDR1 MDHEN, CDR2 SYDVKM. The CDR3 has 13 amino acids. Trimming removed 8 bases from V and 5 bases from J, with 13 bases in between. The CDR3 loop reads CASGGGTHQPQHF. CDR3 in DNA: TGTGCCAGCGGAGGAGGGACGCATCAGCCCCAGCATTTT.

In nucleotides, the CDR3 is TGTGCCAGTAGTAGGACGGGAACTGAAGCTTTCTTT. Its protein is CASSRTGTEAFF. This chain links TRBV19 with TRBJ1-1, with D unclear. The length of the CDR3 is 12 residues. CDR1 and CDR2 from the germline V gene are LNHDA and SQIVND (reference sequence). Trimming pared 4 bases from V and 5 bases from J, leaving 8 bases between.